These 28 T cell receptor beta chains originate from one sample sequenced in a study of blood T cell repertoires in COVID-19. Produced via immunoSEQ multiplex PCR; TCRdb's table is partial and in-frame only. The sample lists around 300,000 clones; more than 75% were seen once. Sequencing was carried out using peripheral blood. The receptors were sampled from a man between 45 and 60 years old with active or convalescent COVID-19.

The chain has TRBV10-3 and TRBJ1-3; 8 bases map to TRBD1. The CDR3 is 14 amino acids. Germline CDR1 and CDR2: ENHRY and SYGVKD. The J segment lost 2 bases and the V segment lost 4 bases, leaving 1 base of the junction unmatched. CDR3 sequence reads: CAISVTGAGNTIYF. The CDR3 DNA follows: TGTGCCATCAGTGTGACAGGGGCTGGAAACACCATATATTTT.

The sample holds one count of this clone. CDR3 loop: CASSSGSNYGYTF. DNA of the CDR3: TGTGCCAGCAGCTCGGGTTCGAACTATGGCTACACCTTC. The V gene is TRBV9, the J gene TRBJ1-2; D uncertain. CDR3 length: 13 residues. Trimming pared 4 bases from V and 2 bases from J, leaving 9 bases between. CDR1 and CDR2 from the germline V gene are SGDLS and YYNGEE.

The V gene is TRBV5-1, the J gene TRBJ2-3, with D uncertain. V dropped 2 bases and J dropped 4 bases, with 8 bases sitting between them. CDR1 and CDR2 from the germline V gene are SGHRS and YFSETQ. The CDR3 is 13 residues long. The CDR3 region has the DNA TGCGCCAGCAGCTTATCTGCGGCAGATACGCAGTATTTT. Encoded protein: CASSLSAADTQYF. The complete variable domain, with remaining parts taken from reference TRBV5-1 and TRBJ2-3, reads KAGVTQTPRYLIKTRGQQVTLSCSPISGHRSVSWYQQTPGQGLQFLFEYFSETQRNKGNFPGRFSGRQFSNSRSEMNVSTLELGDSALYLCASSLSAADTQYFGPGTRLTVL.

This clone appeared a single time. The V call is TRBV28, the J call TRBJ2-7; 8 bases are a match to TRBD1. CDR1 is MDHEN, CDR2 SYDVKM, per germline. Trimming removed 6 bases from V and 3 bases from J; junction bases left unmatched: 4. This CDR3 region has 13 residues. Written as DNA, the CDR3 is TGTGCCAGCAGGGGACAGGCATTCTACGAGCAGTACTTC. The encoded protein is CASRGQAFYEQYF.

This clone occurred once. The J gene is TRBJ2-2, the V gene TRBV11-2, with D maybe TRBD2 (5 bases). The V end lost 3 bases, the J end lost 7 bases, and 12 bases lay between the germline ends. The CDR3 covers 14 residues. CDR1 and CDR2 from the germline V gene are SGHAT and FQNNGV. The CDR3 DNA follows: TGTGCCAGCAGCTTCCACCGAGAGGGCGGGGAGCTGTTTTTT. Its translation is CASSFHREGGELFF.

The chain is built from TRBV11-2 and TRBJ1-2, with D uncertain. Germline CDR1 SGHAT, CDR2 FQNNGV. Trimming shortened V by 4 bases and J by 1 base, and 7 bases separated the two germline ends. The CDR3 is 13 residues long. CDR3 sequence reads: CASSYEGNYGYTF. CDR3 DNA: TGTGCCAGCAGCTACGAGGGTAACTATGGCTACACCTTC.

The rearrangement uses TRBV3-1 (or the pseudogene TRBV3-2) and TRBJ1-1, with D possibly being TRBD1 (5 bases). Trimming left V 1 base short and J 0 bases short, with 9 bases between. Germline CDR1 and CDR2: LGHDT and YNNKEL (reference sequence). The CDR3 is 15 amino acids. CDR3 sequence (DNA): TGTGCCAGCAGCCAAGTGGGGGGTCTGAACACTGAAGCTTTCTTT. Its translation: CASSQVGGLNTEAFF.

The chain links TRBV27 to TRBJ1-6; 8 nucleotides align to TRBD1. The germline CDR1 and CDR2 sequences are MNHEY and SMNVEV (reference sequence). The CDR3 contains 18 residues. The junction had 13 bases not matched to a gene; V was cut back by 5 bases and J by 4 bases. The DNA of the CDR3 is TGTGCCAGCAGTCCCCTCGGACAGGGCAAGCCGTATAATTCACCCCTCCACTTT. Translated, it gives CASSPLGQGKPYNSPLHF.

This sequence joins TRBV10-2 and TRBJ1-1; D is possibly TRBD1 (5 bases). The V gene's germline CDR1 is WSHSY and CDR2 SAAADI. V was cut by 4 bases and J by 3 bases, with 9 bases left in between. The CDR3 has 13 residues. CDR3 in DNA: TGCGCCAGCAGTGTCAGGGATGACACTGAAGCTTTCTTT. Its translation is CASSVRDDTEAFF.

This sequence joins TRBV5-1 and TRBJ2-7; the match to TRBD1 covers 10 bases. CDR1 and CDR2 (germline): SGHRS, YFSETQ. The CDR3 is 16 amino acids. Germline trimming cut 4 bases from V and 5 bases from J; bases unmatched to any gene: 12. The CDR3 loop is CASSPITGTGEDEQYF. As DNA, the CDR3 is TGCGCCAGCAGCCCAATAACCGGGACAGGGGAAGACGAGCAGTACTTC.

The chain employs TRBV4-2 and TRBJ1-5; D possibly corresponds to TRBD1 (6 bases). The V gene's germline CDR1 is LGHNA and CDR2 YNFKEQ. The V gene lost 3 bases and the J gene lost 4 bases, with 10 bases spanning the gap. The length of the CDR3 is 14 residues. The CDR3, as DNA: TGTGCCAGCAGCCAGAGTGACAGGAATCAGCCCCAGCATTTT. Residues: CASSQSDRNQPQHF.

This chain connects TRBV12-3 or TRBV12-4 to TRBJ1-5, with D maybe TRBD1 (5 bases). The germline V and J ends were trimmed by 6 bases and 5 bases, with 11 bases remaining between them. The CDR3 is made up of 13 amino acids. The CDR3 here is CASSREGDQPQHF. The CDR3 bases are TGTGCCAGCAGCAGGGAAGGAGATCAGCCCCAGCATTTT.

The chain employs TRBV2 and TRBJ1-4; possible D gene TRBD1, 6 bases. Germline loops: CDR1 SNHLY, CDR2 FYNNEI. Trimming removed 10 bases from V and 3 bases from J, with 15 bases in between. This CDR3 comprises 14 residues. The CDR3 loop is CAIKRDISNEKLFF. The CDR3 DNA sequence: TGTGCCATAAAGAGGGACATCTCTAATGAAAAACTGTTTTTT. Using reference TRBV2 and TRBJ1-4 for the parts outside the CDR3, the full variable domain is EPEVTQTPSHQVTQMGQEVILRCVPISNHLYFYWYRQILGQKVEFLVSFYNNEISEKSEIFDDQFSVERPDGSNFTLKIRSTKLEDSAMYFCAIKRDISNEKLFFGSGTQLSVL.

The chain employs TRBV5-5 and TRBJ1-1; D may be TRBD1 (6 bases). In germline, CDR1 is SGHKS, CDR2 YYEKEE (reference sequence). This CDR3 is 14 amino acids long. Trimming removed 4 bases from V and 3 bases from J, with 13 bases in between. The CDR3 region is CASSIQGFDTEAFF. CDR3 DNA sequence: TGTGCCAGCAGCATACAGGGTTTCGACACTGAAGCTTTCTTT.

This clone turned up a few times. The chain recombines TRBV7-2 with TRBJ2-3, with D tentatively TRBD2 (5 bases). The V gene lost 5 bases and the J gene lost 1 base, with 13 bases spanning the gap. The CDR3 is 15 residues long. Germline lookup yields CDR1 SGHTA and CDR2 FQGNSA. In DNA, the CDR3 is TGTGCCAGCAGCCCATTCGGACTCCGCACAGATACGCAGTATTTT. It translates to CASSPFGLRTDTQYF.

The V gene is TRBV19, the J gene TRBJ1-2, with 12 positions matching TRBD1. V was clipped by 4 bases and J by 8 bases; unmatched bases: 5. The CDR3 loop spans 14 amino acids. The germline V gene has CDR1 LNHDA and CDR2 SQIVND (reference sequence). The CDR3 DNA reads TGTGCCAGTAGTACCCGGGACAGGGGGCCGGGCTACACCTTC. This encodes CASSTRDRGPGYTF. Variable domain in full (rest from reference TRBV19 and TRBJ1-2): DGGITQSPKYLFRKEGQNVTLSCEQNLNHDAMYWYRQDPGQGLRLIYYSQIVNDFQKGDIAEGYSVSREKKESFPLTVTSAQKNPTAFYLCASSTRDRGPGYTFGSGTRLTVV.

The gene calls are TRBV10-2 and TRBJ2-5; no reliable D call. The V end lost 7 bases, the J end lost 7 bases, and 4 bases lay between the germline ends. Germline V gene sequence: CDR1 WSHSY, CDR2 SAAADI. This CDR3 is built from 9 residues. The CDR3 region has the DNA TGCGCCAGCACGGGGACCCAGTACTTC. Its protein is CASTGTQYF.

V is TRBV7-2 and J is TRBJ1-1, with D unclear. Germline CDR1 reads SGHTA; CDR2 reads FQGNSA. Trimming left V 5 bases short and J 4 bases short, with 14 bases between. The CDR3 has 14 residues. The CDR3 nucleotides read TGTGCCAGCAGCCCCCGGAGCTTTGGCACTGAAGCTTTCTTT. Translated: CASSPRSFGTEAFF. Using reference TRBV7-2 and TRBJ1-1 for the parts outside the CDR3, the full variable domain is GAGVSQSPSNKVTEKGKDVELRCDPISGHTALYWYRQSLGQGLEFLIYFQGNSAPDKSGLPSDRFSAERTGGSVSTLTIQRTQQEDSAVYLCASSPRSFGTEAFFGQGTRLTVV.

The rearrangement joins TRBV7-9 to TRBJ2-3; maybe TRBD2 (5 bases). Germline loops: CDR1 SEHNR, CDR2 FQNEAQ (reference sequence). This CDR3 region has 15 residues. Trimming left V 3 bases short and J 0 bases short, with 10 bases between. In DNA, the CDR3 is TGTGCCAGCAGCTTCCGGGGTTATAGCACAGATACGCAGTATTTT. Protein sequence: CASSFRGYSTDTQYF.

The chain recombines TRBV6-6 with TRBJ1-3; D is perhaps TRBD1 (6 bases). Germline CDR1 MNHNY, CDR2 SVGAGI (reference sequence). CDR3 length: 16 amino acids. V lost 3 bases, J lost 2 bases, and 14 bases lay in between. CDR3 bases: TGTGCCAGCAGTTATTGGGGGCAGTTCCCTGGAAACACCATATATTTT. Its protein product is CASSYWGQFPGNTIYF.

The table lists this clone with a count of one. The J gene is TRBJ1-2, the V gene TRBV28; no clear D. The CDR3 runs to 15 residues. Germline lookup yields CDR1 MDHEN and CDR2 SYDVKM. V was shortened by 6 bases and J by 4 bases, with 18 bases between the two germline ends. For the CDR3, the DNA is TGTGCCAGCAGGGTAGGCGGGGATCAGGCCTATGGCTACACCTTC. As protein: CASRVGGDQAYGYTF.

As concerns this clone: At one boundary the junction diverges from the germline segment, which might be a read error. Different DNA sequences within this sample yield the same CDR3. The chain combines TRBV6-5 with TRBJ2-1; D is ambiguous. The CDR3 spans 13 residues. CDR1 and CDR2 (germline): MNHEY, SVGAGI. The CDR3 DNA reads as TGTGCCAGCAGTTACGGCTCCCACAATGAGCAGTTCTTC. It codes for CASSYGSHNEQFF.

The CDR3 is CATTMTSGIYNEQFF. The DNA of the CDR3 is TGTGCCACCACAATGACTAGCGGGATTTACAATGAGCAGTTCTTC. This chain joins TRBV10-3 and TRBJ2-1, with 11 bases fitting TRBD2. The CDR3 has 15 amino acids. Germline V lookup: CDR1 ENHRY, CDR2 SYGVKD. After removal of 10 bases from V and 4 bases from J, the junction contained 9 bases not matched to a gene.

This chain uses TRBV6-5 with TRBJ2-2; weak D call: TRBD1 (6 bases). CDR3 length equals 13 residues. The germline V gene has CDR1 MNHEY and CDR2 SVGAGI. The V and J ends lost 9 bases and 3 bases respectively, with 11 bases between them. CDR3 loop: CASSWTDTGELFF. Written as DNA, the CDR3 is TGTGCCAGTAGCTGGACAGACACCGGGGAGCTGTTTTTT.

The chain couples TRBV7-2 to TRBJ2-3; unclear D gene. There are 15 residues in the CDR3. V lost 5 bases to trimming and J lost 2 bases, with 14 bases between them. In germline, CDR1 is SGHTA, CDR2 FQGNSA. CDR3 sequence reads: CASSPRSYTTDTQYF. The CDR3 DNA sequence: TGTGCCAGCAGCCCTCGCAGTTATACCACAGATACGCAGTATTTT.

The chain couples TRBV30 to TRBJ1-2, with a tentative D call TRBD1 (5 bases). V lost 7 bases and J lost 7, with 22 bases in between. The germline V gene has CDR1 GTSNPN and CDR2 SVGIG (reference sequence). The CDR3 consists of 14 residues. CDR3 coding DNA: TGTGCCTCGAGGGTACTCGGGCCAAGGGGTGGCTACACCTTC. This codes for CASRVLGPRGGYTF. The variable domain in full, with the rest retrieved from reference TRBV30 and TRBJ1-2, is SQTIHQWPATLVQPVGSPLSLECTVEGTSNPNLYWYRQAAGRGLQLLFYSVGIGQISSEVPQNLSASRPQDRQFILSSKKLLLSDSGFYLCASRVLGPRGGYTFGSGTRLTVV.

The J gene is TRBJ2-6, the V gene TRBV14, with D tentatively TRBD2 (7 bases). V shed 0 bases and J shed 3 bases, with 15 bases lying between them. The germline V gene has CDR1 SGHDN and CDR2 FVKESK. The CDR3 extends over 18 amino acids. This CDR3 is CASSQEIGGAYGANVLTF. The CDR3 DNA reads TGTGCCAGCAGCCAAGAAATAGGGGGGGCCTATGGGGCCAACGTCCTGACTTTC.

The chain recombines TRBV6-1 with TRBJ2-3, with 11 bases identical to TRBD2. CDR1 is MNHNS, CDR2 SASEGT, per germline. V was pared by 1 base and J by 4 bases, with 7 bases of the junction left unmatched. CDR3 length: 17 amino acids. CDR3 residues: CASSEGVAGGPADTQYF. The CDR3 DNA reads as TGTGCCAGCAGTGAAGGGGTAGCGGGGGGGCCGGCAGATACGCAGTATTTT.